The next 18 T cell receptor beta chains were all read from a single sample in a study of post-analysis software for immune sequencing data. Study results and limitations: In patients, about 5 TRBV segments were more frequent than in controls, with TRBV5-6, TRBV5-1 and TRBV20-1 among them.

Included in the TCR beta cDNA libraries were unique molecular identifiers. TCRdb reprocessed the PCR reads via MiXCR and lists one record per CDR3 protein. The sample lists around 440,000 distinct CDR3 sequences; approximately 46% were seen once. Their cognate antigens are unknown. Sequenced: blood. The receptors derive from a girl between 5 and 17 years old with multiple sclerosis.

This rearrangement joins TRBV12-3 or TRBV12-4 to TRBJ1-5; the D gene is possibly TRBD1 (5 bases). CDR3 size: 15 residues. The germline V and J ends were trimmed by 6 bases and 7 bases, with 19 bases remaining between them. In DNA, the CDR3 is TGTGCCAGCAGCCCAGGGAAAGACGCTCGGCAGCCCCAGCATTTT. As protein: CASSPGKDARQPQHF.

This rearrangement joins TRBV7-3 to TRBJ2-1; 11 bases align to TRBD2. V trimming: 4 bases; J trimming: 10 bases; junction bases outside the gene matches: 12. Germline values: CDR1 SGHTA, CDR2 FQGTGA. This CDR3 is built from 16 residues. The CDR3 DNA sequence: TGTGCCAGCAGCTCCTCCGGAACTAGCGGGAGTCACGAGCAGTTCTTC. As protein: CASSSSGTSGSHEQFF.

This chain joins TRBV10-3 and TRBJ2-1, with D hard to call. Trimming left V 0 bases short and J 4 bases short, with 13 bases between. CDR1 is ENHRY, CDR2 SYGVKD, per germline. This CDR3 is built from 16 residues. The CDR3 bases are TGTGCCATCAGTGAGTCGGTCGGCAAAGGATACAATGAGCAGTTCTTC. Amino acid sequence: CAISESVGKGYNEQFF.

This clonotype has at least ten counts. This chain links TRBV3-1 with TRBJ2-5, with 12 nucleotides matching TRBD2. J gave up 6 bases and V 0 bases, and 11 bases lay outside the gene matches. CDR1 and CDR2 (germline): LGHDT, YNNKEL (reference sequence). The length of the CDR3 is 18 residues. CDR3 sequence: CASSQDRVTSGRGQTQYF. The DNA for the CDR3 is TGTGCCAGCAGCCAAGACAGGGTGACTAGCGGGAGAGGACAGACCCAGTACTTC.

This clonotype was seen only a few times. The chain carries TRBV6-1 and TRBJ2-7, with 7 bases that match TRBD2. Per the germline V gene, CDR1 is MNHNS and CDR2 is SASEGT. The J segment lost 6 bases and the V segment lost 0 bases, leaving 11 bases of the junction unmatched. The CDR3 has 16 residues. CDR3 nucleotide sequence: TGTGCCAGCAGTGAAGCTGTTGTGGGAGGGCCACCCGAGCAGTACTTC. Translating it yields CASSEAVVGGPPEQYF.

The CDR3 nucleotides read TGTGCCAGCAGCTCCACTGGGACAGGGGGCCCTCACACCTTC. It encodes CASSSTGTGGPHTF. V is TRBV7-3 and J is TRBJ1-2, with 12 bases matching TRBD1. The germline gives CDR1 SGHTA, CDR2 FQGTGA. J gave up 12 bases and V 4 bases, and 9 bases lay outside the gene matches. The CDR3 is 14 amino acids.

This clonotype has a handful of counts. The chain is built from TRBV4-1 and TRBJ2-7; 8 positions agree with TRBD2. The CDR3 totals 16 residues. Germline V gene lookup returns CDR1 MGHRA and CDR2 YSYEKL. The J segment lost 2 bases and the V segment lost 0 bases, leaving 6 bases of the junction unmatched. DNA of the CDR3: TGCGCCAGCAGCCAAGACCGGACTAGCTCCACCTACGAGCAGTACTTC. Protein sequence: CASSQDRTSSTYEQYF.

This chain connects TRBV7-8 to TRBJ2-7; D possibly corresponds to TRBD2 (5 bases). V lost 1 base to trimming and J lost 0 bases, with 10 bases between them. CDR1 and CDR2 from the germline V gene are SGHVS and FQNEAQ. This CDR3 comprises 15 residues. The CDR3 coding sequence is TGTGCCAGCAGCTTAGAACCGGGAAACTCCTACGAGCAGTACTTC. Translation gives CASSLEPGNSYEQYF.

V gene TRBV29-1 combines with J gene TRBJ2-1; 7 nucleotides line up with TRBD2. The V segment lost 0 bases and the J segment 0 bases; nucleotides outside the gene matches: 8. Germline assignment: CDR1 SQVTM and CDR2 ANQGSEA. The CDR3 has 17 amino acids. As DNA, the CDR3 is TGCAGCGTTGAAGACCCGGAGCGGGGCGACTCCTACAATGAGCAGTTCTTC. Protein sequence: CSVEDPERGDSYNEQFF.

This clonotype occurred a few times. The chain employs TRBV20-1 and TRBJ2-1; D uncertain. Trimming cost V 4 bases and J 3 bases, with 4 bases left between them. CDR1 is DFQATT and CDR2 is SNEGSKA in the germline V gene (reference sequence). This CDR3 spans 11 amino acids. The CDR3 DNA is TGCAGTGCTACCCTCTACAATGAGCAGTTCTTC. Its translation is CSATLYNEQFF.

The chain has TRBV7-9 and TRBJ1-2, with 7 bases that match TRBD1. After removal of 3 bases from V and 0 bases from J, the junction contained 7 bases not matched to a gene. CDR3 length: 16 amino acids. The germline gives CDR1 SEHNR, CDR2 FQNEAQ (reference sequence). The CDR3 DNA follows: TGTGCCAGCAGCTTCAAACGGGACAGAACTAACTATGGCTACACCTTC. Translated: CASSFKRDRTNYGYTF.

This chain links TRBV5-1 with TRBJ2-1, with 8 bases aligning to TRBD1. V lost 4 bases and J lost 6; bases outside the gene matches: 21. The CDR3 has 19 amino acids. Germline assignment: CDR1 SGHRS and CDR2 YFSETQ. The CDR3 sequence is CASSMPGQGLPPDLNEQFF. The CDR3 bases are TGCGCCAGCAGCATGCCCGGACAGGGCCTACCCCCTGACCTCAATGAGCAGTTCTTC.

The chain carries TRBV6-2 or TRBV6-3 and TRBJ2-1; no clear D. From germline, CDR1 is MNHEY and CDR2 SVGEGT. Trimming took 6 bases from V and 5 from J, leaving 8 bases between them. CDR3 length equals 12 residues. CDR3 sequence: CASRNPDNEQFF. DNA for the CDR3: TGTGCCAGCAGAAACCCAGACAATGAGCAGTTCTTC.

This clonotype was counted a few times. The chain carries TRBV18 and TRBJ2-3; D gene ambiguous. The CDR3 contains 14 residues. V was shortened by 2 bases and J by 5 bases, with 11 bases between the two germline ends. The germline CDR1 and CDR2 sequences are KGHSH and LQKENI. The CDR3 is CASSPYGIVDTQYF. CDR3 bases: TGTGCCAGCTCACCATATGGGATCGTAGATACGCAGTATTTT.

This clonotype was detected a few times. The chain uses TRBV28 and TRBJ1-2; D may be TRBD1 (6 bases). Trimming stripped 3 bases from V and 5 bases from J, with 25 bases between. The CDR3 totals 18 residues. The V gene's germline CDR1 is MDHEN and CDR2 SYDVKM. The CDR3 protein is CASSFGQNAGFFGYGYTF. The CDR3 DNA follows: TGTGCCAGCAGTTTCGGACAGAATGCCGGGTTCTTTGGTTATGGCTACACCTTC.

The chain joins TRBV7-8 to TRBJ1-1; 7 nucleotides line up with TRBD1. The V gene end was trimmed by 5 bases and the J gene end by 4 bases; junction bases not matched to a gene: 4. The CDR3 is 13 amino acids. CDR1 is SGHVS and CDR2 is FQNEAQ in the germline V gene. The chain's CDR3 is CASSPTGVTEAFF. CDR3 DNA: TGTGCCAGCAGCCCCACAGGGGTCACTGAAGCTTTCTTT.

The CDR3 DNA is TGCAGCGCGGGATTGGGGGCCGGTGATACGCAGTATTTT. This translates into CSAGLGAGDTQYF. The genes are TRBV29-1 and TRBJ2-3, with D perhaps matching TRBD1 (6 bases). CDR1 and CDR2 (germline): SQVTM, ANQGSEA. The CDR3 extends over 13 amino acids. Trimming left V 7 bases short and J 6 bases short, with 17 bases between.

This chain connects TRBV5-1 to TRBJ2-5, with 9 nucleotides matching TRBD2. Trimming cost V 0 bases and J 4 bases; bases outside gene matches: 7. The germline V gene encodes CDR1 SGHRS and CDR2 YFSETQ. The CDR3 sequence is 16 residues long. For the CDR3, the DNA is TGCGCCAGCAGCTTGGGCGGTCTAGCGGGATCAGAGACCCAGTACTTC. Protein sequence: CASSLGGLAGSETQYF. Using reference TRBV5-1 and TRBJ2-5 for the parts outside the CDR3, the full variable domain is KAGVTQTPRYLIKTRGQQVTLSCSPISGHRSVSWYQQTPGQGLQFLFEYFSETQRNKGNFPGRFSGRQFSNSRSEMNVSTLELGDSALYLCASSLGGLAGSETQYFGPGTRLLVL.